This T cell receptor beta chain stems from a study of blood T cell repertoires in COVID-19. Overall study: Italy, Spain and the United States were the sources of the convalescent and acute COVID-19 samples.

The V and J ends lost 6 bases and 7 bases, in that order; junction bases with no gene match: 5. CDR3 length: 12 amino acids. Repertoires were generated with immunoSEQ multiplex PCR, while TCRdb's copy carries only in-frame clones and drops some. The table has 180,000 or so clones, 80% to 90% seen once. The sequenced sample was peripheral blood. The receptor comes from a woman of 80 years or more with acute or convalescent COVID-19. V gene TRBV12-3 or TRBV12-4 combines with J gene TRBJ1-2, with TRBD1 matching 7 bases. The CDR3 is CASRLYRGGYTF. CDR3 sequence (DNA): TGTGCCAGCAGACTCTACAGGGGTGGCTACACCTTC.